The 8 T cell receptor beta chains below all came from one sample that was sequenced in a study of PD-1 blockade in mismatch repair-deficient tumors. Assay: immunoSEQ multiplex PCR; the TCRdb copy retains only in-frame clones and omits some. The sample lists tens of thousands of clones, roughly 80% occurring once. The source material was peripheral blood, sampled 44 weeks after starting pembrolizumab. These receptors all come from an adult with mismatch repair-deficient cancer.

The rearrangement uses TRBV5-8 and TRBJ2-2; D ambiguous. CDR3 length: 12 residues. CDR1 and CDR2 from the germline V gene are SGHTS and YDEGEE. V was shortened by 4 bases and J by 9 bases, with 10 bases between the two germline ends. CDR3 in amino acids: CASSPDNRELFF. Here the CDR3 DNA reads TGTGCCAGCAGCCCCGACAACCGGGAGCTGTTTTTT.

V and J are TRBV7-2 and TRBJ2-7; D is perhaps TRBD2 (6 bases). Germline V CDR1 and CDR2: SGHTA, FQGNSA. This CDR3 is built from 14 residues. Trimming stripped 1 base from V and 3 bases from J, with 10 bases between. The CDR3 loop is CASSLDGSNYEQYF. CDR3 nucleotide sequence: TGTGCCAGCAGCTTAGACGGGAGTAACTACGAGCAGTACTTC.

As DNA, the CDR3 is TGTGCCAGCAGGGGCGGCACTGAAGCTTTCTTT. It translates to CASRGGTEAFF. The V call is TRBV11-1, the J call TRBJ1-1; D not certain. V shed 6 bases and J shed 4 bases, with 6 bases lying between them. Germline V CDR1 and CDR2: SGHAT, FQDESV (reference sequence). This CDR3 region has 11 residues.

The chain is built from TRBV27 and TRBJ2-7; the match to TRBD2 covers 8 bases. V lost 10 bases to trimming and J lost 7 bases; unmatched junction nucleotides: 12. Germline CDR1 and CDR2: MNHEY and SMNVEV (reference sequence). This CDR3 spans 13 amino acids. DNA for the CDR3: TGTGCCATCGCCGGGTCGGCGGGGGGAGAGCAGTACTTC. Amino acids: CAIAGSAGGEQYF.

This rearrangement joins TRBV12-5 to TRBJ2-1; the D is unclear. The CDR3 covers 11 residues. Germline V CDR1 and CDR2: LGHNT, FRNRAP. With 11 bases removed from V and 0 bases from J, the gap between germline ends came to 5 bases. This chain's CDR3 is CAGSSYNEQFF. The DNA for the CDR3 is TGTGCTGGCAGCTCCTACAATGAGCAGTTCTTC. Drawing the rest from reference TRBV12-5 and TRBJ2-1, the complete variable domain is DARVTQTPRHKVTEMGQEVTMRCQPILGHNTVFWYRQTMMQGLELLAYFRNRAPLDDSGMPKDRFSAEMPDATLATLKIQPSEPRDSAVYFCAGSSYNEQFFGPGTRLTVL.

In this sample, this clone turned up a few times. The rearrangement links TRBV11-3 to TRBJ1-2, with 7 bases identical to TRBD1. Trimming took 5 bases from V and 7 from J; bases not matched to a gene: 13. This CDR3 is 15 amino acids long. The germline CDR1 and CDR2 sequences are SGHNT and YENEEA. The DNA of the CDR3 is TGTGCCAGCAGCGCACGCCGGGACAGCATCTCTGGCTACACCTTC. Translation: CASSARRDSISGYTF.

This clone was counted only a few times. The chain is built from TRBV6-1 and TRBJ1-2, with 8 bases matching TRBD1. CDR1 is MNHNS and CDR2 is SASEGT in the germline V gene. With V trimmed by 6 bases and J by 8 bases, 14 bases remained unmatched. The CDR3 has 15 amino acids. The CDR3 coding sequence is TGTGCCAGCAGCTTGAACCGGCAGGGGGCGAGGGGCTACACCTTC. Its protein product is CASSLNRQGARGYTF.

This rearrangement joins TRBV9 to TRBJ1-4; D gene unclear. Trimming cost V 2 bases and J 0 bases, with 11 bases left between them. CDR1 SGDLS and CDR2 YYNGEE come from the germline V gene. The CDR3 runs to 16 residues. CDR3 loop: CASSVGAGATNEKLFF. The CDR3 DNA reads TGTGCCAGCAGCGTCGGTGCCGGGGCAACTAATGAAAAACTGTTTTTT.